The T cell receptor beta chain described here comes from a study of human T cells and chemical hapten exposure. Whole-study context: Sensitization applied 2% DPC to about 2 cm by about 2 cm of upper inner arm skin.

In regard to this clonotype: Its antigen is currently unknown.

The CDR3 extends over 12 amino acids. Between the trimmed V and J ends, which lost 1 base and 6 bases, there was a span of 3 bases. The germline V gene encodes CDR1 MDHEN and CDR2 SYDVKM. Study-level findings and limits: Patch test score rose with PT1 expanded TCR count, significant at thresholds 8, 16 and 32, not 4.

The time point here: patch test 1, 2 weeks after DPC sensitization. Treatment indicated: therapeutic diphenylcyclopropenone sensitization with weekly scalp DPC. MiXCR, applied by TCRdb to the RACE reads, yields one record per CDR3 protein. Seen here are about 71,000 distinct CDR3 sequences, 9.8% observed once, and the top ten hold 3% to 4%. The rearrangement uses TRBV28 and TRBJ1-4; D is unresolved. The TCR originated in a woman between 35 and 50 years old with alopecia areata. Some clones in this sample may be carry-over from other donors' samples. This specimen was whole blood, taken in connection with sensitization to the hapten diphenylcyclopropenone (DPC). The CDR3, as DNA: TGTGCCAGCAGTTTATTGGATGAAAAACTGTTTTTT. Translated: CASSLLDEKLFF. The whole variable domain, remainder taken from reference TRBV28 and TRBJ1-4, is DVKVTQSSRYLVKRTGEKVFLECVQDMDHENMFWYRQDPGLGLRLIYFSYDVKMKEKGDIPEGYSVSREKKERFSLILESASTNQTSMYLCASSLLDEKLFFGSGTQLSVL.